Described below is a single TCR beta chain sequence and its context. Antigen specificity is unknown. This CDR3 contains 16 residues. Trimming pared 2 bases from V and 0 bases from J, leaving 11 bases between. Germline V gene sequence: CDR1 MNHGY, CDR2 SVAAGI. The donors formed part of the approximately 120-subject validation cohort, distinct from the roughly 640-subject first cohort. The data belong to a study of cytomegalovirus exposure and HLA in healthy donors. Study observations and caveats: For cytomegalovirus status, the classifier reportedly gave diagnoses with high specificity and sensitivity. Among the CMV-associated chains, a few were confirmed in vitro as specific for CMV antigens. The listing of roughly 160 TCR beta chains classed them as cytomegalovirus-associated.

Sequencing used immunoSEQ multiplex PCR; TCRdb keeps in-frame clones, though not all of them. The table lists 140,000 to 150,000 clones, just over 90% of them singletons. The chain is built from TRBV6-9 and TRBJ1-3; D uncertain. Sequenced material: PBMCs. The receptor comes from a man in his late teens or twenties in good health and CMV-seronegative. The CDR3 region has the DNA TGTGCCAGCAGTTATAGCCAGGCGAACTCTGGAAACACCATATATTTT. Amino acids: CASSYSQANSGNTIYF.